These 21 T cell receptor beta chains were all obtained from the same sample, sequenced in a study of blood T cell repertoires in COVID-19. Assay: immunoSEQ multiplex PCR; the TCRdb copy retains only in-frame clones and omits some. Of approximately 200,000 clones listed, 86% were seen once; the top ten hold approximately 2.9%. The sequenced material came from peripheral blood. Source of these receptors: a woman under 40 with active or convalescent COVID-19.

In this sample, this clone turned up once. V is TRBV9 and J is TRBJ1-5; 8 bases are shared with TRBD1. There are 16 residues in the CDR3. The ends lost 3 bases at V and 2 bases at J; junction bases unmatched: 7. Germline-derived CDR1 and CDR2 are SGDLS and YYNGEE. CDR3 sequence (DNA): TGTGCCAGCAGCGCCGGACAGGGACTGGGCAATCAGCCCCAGCATTTT. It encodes CASSAGQGLGNQPQHF.

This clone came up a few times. The CDR3 reads CASSLVVGWGYTF. CDR3 DNA: TGCGCCAGCAGCTTGGTAGTCGGTTGGGGCTACACCTTC. The rearrangement joins TRBV5-1 to TRBJ1-2; D not certain. The CDR3 contains 13 residues. V lost 0 bases to trimming and J lost 8 bases, with 11 bases between them. The germline V gene has CDR1 SGHRS and CDR2 YFSETQ.

CDR3 coding DNA: TGCGCCAGCAGCCAGGGAACAGGGGGCGACCGTGGCTACACCTTC. Translation gives CASSQGTGGDRGYTF. The chain recombines TRBV4-1 with TRBJ1-2; 9 bases are shared with TRBD1. J lost 7 bases, V lost 3 bases, and 9 bases had no gene match. This CDR3 comprises 15 residues. Per germline, CDR1 MGHRA and CDR2 YSYEKL.

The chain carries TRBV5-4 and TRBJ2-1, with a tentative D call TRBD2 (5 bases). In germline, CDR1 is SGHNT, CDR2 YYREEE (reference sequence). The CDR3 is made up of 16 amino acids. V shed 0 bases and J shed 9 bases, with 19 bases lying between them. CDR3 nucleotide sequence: TGTGCCAGCAGCTTGGGTTTAGGAGGAGTAGCGCTTGAGCAGTTCTTC. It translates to CASSLGLGGVALEQFF.

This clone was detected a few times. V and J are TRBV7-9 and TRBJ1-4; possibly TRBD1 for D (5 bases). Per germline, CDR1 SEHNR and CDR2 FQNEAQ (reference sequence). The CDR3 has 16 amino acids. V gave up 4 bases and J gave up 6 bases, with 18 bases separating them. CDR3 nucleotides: TGTGCCAGCAGCTCTGGGGGGGGATTTAGGGATGAAAAACTGTTTTTT. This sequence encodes CASSSGGGFRDEKLFF.

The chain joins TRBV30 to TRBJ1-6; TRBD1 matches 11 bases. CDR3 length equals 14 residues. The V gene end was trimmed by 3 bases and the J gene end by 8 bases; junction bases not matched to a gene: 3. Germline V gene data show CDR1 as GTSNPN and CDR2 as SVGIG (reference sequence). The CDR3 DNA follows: TGTGCCTGGAGCGGGACAGGGGGTGATTCACCCCTCCACTTT. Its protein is CAWSGTGGDSPLHF.

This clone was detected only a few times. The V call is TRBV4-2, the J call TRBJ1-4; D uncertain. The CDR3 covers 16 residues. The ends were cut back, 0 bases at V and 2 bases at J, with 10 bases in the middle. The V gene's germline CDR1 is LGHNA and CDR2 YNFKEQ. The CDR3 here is CASSQDWPVTNEKLFF. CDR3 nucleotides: TGTGCCAGCAGCCAAGATTGGCCAGTCACTAATGAAAAACTGTTTTTT.

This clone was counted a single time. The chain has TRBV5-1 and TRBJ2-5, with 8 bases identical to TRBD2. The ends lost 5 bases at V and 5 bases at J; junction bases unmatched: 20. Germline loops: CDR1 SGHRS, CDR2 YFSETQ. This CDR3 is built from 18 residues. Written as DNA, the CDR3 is TGCGCCAGCAGTATGGCCATGAGCGGGAGTTTCTCTAAGGAGACCCAGTACTTC. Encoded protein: CASSMAMSGSFSKETQYF. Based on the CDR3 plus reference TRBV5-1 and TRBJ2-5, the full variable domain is KAGVTQTPRYLIKTRGQQVTLSCSPISGHRSVSWYQQTPGQGLQFLFEYFSETQRNKGNFPGRFSGRQFSNSRSEMNVSTLELGDSALYLCASSMAMSGSFSKETQYFGPGTRLLVL.

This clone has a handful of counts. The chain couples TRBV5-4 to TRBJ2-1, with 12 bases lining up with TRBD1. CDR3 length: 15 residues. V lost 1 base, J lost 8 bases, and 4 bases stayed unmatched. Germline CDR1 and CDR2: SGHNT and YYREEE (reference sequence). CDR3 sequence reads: CASSLWGQGAHEQFF. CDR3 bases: TGTGCCAGCAGCTTGTGGGGACAGGGGGCCCATGAGCAGTTCTTC. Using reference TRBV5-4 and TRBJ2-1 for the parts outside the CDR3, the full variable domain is ETGVTQSPTHLIKTRGQQVTLRCSSQSGHNTVSWYQQALGQGPQFIFQYYREEENGRGNFPPRFSGLQFPNYSSELNVNALELDDSALYLCASSLWGQGAHEQFFGPGTRLTVL.

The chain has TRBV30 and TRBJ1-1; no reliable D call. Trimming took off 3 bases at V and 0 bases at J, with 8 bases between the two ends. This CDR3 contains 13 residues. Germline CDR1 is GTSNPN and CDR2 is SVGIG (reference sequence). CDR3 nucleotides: TGTGCCTGGAGGGTCCAGGTGAACACTGAAGCTTTCTTT. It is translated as CAWRVQVNTEAFF.

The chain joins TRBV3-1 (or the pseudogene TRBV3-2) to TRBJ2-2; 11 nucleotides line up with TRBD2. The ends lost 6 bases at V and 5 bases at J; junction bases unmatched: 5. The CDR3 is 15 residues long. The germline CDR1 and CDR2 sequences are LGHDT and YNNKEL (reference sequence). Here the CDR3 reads CASSVAGGGTGELFF. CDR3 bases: TGTGCCAGCAGTGTAGCGGGAGGGGGAACCGGGGAGCTGTTTTTT.

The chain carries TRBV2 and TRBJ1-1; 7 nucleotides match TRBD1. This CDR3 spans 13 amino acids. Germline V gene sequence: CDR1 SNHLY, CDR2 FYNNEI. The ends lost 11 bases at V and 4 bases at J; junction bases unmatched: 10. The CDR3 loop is CAQQRGRTTEAFF. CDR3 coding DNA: TGTGCCCAACAGAGGGGGCGCACCACTGAAGCTTTCTTT. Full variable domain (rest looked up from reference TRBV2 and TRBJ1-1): EPEVTQTPSHQVTQMGQEVILRCVPISNHLYFYWYRQILGQKVEFLVSFYNNEISEKSEIFDDQFSVERPDGSNFTLKIRSTKLEDSAMYFCAQQRGRTTEAFFGQGTRLTVV.

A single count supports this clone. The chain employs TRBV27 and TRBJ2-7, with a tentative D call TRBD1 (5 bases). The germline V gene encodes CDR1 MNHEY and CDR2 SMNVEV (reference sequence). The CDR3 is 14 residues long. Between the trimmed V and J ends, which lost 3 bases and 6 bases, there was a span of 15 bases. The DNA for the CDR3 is TGTGCCAGCAGTTTCCGTGGAAGGGGTGGCGAGCAGTACTTC. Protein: CASSFRGRGGEQYF.

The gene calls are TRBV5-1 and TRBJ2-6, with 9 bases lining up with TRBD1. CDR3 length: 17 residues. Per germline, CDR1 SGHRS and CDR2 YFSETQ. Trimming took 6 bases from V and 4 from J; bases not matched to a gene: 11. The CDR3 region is CASTIQGAFSGANVLTF. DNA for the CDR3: TGCGCCAGCACCATACAGGGGGCCTTTTCCGGGGCCAACGTCCTGACTTTC.

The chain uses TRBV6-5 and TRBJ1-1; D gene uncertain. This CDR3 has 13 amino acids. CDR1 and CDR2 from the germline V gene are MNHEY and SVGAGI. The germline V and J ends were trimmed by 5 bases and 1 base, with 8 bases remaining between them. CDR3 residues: CASSQTSNTEAFF. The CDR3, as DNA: TGTGCCAGCAGTCAAACATCGAACACTGAAGCTTTCTTT.

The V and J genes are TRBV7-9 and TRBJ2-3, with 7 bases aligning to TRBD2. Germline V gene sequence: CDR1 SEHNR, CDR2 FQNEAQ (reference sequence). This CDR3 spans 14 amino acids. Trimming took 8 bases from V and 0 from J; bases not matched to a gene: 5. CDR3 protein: CASSERGSTDTQYF. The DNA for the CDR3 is TGTGCCAGCTCCGAGCGGGGAAGCACAGATACGCAGTATTTT. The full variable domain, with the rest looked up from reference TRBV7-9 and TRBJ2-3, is DTGVSQNPRHKITKRGQNVTFRCDPISEHNRLYWYRQTLGQGPEFLTYFQNEAQLEKSRLLSDRFSAERPKGSFSTLEIQRTEQGDSAMYLCASSERGSTDTQYFGPGTRLTVL.

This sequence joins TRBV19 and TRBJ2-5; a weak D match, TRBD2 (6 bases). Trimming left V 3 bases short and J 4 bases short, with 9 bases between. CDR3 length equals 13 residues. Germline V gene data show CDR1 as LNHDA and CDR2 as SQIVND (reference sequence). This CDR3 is CASSIYGGETQYF. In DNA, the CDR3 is TGTGCCAGTAGTATTTACGGGGGAGAGACCCAGTACTTC.

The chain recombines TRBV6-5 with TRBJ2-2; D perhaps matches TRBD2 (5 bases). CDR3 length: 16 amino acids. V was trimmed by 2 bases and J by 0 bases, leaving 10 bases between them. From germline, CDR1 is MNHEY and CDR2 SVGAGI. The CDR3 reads CASSYPGNANTGELFF. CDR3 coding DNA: TGTGCCAGCAGTTACCCCGGGAATGCGAACACCGGGGAGCTGTTTTTT.

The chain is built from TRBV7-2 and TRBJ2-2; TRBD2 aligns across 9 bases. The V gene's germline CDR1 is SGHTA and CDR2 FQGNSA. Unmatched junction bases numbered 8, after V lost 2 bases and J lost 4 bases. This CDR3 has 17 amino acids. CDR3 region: CASSLSLAGGPTGELFF. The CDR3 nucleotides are TGTGCCAGCAGCTTATCCCTCGCGGGGGGGCCCACCGGGGAGCTGTTTTTT. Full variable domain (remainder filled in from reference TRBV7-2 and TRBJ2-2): GAGVSQSPSNKVTEKGKDVELRCDPISGHTALYWYRQSLGQGLEFLIYFQGNSAPDKSGLPSDRFSAERTGGSVSTLTIQRTQQEDSAVYLCASSLSLAGGPTGELFFGEGSRLTVL.

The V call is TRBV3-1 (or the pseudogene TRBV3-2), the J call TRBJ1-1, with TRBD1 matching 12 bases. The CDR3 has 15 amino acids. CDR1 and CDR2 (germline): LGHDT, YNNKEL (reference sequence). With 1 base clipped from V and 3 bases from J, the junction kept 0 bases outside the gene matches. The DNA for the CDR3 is TGTGCCAGCAGCCAAGGGGACAGGGGGCACACTGAAGCTTTCTTT. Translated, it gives CASSQGDRGHTEAFF.

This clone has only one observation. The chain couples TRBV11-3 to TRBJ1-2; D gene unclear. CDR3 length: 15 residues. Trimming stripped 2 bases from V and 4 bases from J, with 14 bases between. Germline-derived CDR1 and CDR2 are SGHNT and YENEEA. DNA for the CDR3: TGTGCCAGCAGCTTATGGGTCGGGTTTGGCTATGGCTACACCTTC. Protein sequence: CASSLWVGFGYGYTF.